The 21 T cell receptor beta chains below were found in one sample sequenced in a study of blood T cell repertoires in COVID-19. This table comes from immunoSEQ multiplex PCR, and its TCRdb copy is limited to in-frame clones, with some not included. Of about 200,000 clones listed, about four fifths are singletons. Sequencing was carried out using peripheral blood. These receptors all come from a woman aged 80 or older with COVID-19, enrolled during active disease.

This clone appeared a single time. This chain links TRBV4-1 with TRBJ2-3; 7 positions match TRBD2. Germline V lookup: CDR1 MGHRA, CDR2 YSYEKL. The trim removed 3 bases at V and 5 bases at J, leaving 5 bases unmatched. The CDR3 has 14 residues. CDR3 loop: CASSQGQRGDTQYF. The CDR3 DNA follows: TGCGCCAGCAGCCAGGGTCAGCGGGGAGATACGCAGTATTTT.

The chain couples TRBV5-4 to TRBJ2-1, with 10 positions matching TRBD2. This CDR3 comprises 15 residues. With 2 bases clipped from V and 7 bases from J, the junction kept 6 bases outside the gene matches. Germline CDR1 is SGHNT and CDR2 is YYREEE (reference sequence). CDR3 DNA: TGTGCCAGCAGCTTACCGGGACTAGCGAGAAATGAGCAGTTCTTC. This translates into CASSLPGLARNEQFF.

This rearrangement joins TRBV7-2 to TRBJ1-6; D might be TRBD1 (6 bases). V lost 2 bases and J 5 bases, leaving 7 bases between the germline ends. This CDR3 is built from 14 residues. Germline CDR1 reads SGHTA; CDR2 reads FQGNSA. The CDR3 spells CASSLSGDNSPLHF. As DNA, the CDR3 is TGTGCCAGCAGCTTATCAGGGGATAATTCACCCCTCCACTTT.

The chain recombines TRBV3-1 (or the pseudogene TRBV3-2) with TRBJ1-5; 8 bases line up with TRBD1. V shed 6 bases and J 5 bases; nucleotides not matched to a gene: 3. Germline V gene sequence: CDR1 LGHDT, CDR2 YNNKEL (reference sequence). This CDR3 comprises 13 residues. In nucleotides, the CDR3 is TGTGCCAGCAGTGGGACAGGCTATCAGCCCCAGCATTTT. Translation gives CASSGTGYQPQHF.

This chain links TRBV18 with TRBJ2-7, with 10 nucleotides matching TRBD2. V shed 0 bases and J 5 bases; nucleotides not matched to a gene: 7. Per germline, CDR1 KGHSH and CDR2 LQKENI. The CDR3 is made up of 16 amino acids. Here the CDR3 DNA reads TGTGCCAGCTCACCACCATCAGCGGGGGGGTCTCACGAGCAGTACTTC. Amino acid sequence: CASSPPSAGGSHEQYF.

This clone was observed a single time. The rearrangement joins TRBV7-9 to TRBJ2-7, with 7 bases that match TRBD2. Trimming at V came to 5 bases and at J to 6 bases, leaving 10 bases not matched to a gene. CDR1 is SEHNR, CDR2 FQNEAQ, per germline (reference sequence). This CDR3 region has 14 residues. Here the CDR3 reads CASSRRGGGSEQYF. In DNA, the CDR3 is TGTGCCAGCAGCAGACGCGGGGGAGGGAGCGAGCAGTACTTC.

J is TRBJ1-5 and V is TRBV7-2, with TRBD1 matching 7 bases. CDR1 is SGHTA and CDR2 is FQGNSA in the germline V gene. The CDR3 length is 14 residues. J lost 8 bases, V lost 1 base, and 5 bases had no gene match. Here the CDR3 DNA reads TGTGCCAGCAGCTTAGGACAGGGAGGTAAGCCCCAGCATTTT. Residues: CASSLGQGGKPQHF.

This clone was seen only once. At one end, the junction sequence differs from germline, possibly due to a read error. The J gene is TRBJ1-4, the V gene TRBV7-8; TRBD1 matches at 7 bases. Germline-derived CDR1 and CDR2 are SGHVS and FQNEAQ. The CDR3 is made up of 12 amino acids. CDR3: CASSPGAGTVIF. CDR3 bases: TGTGCCAGCAGCCCGGGAGCCGGGACAGTTATTTTT.

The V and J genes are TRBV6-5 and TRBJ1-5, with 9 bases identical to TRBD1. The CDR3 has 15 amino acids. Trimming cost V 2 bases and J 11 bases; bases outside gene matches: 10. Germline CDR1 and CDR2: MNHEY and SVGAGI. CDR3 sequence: CASSYNRDRAETQHF. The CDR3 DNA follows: TGTGCCAGCAGTTACAACCGGGACAGGGCGGAAACCCAGCATTTT.

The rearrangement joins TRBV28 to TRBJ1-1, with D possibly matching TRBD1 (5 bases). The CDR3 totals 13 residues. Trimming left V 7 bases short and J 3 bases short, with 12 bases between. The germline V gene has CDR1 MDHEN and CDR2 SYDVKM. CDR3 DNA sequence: TGTGCCAGCACATCCGGCAGGGACACTGAAGCTTTCTTT. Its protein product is CASTSGRDTEAFF.

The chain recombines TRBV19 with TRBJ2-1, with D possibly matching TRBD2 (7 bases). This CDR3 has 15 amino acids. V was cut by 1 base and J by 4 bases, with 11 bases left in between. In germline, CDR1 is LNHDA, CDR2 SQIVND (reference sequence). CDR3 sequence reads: CASSIAAGAYNEQFF. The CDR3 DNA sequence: TGTGCCAGTAGTATAGCGGCGGGGGCGTACAATGAGCAGTTCTTC.

The CDR3 DNA is TGTGCCAGCAACCAACACACAGATACGCAGTATTTT. Protein: CASNQHTDTQYF. The chain combines TRBV2 with TRBJ2-3; D call uncertain. Germline CDR1 reads SNHLY; CDR2 reads FYNNEI. This CDR3 spans 12 amino acids. Trimming cost V 7 bases and J 2 bases, with 7 bases left between them.

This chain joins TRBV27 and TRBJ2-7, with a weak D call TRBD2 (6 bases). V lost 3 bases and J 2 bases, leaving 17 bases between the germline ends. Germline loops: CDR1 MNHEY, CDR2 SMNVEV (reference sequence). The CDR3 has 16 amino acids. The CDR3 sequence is CASSFYGAGLTYEQYF. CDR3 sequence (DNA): TGTGCCAGCAGTTTCTACGGGGCGGGACTCACCTACGAGCAGTACTTC.

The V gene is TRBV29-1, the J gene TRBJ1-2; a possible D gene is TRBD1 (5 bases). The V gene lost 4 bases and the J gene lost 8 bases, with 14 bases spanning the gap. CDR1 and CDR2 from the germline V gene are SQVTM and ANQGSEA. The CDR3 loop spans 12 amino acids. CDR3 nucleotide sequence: TGCAGCGTTGGGGAGGGGCAGCGGGGCTACACCTTC. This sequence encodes CSVGEGQRGYTF.

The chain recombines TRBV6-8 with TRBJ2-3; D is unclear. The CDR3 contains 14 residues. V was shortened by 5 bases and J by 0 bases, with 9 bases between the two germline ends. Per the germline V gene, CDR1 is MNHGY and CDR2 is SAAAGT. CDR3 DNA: TGTGCCAGCAGTCTTAGCTGTAGCACAGATACGCAGTATTTT. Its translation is CASSLSCSTDTQYF.

CDR3 in amino acids: CSASGGQGAYEQFF. The CDR3 DNA follows: TGCAGTGCTAGTGGGGGACAGGGGGCCTATGAGCAGTTCTTC. The chain couples TRBV20-1 to TRBJ2-1; 12 nucleotides match TRBD1. CDR1 DFQATT and CDR2 SNEGSKA come from the germline V gene (reference sequence). The CDR3 is 14 amino acids. The ends lost 3 bases at V and 8 bases at J; junction bases unmatched: 5.

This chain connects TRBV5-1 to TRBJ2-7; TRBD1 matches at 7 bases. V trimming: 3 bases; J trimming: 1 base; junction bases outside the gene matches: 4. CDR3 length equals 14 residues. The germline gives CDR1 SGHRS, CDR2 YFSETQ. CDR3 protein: CASSSQTGSYEQYF. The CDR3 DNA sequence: TGCGCCAGCAGCTCGCAGACAGGGTCCTACGAGCAGTACTTC.

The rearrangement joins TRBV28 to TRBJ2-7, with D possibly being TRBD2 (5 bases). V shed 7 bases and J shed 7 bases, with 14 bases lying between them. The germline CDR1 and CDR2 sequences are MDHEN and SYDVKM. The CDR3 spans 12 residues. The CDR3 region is CASNPAGGEQYF. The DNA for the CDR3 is TGTGCCAGCAATCCGGCAGGCGGGGAGCAGTACTTC.

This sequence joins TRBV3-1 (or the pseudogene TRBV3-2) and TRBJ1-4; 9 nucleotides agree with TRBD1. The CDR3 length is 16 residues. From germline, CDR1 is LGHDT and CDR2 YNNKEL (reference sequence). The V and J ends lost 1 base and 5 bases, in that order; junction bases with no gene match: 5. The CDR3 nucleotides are TGTGCCAGCAGCCAAGTCTTGACAGGGGGAAATGAAAAACTGTTTTTT. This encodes CASSQVLTGGNEKLFF.

The CDR3 spells CASRVGGTRAKPQHF. CDR3 nucleotides: TGTGCCAGCAGAGTTGGTGGGACAAGAGCGAAGCCCCAGCATTTT. The chain combines TRBV28 with TRBJ1-5, with a tentative D call TRBD1 (6 bases). Deletions cut 6 bases from V and 8 bases from J, with 20 bases between. The CDR3 is 15 residues long. Germline V gives CDR1 MDHEN, CDR2 SYDVKM.

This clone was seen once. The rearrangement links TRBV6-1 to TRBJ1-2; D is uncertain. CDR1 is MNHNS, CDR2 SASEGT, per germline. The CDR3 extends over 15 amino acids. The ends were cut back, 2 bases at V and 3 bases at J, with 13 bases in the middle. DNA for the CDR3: TGTGCCAGCAGTGAACCCCATCGGTATGACTATGGCTACACCTTC. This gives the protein CASSEPHRYDYGYTF.